This TCR beta chain was obtained from a study of blood T cell repertoires in COVID-19. Study background: Specimens from acute and convalescent COVID-19 originated in the United States, Italy and Spain. From T cells, B-cell-depleted T cells, or PBMCs came the material, which was cDNA or gDNA.

Patients from Seattle were sampled longitudinally, starting during active infection. V lost 6 bases and J 0 bases, leaving 18 bases between the germline ends. From germline, CDR1 is MNHEY and CDR2 SVGEGT. CDR3 length: 17 amino acids. Per the original methods: Reference gene primers were amplified, and this amplification served to estimate nucleated cell counts. Profiling relied on immunoSEQ multiplex PCR, and the TCRdb table lists in-frame clones only, not all of them. The DNA gave D and trimming, while V, J and clone size come from that table. Among about 210,000 clones listed, roughly 82% were seen once.

The specimen was peripheral blood. This sequence was found in a woman aged 55-70 years with COVID-19, enrolled during active disease. The V call is TRBV6-2 or TRBV6-3, the J call TRBJ2-1; no definite D call. This CDR3 reads CASSPPPRRYSYNEQFF. CDR3 nucleotide sequence: TGTGCCAGCAGCCCCCCGCCGAGGCGGTACTCCTACAATGAGCAGTTCTTC.